This T cell receptor (beta chain) was observed in a study of blood T cells in healthy people across ages. Study-wide results and caveats: With unsorted PBMCs, a conclusive comparison of naive versus antigen-experienced cells was not possible. Per million T cells, TCR beta diversity dropped about linearly as age rose.

This clonotype was counted a few times. Its antigen remains unidentified. The CDR3 consists of 17 residues. V lost 3 bases and J lost 0, with 12 bases in between. In germline, CDR1 is MDHEN, CDR2 SYDVKM. The authors ran a second PCR of roughly 7 to 11 cycles using a sample-barcoded 5' primer and a J-beta primer mix. TCRdb processed the 5' RACE reads anew with MiXCR; each CDR3 protein has one entry. The data contain about 290,000 distinct CDR3 sequences, roughly 27% of them singletons. V usage is TRBV28 and J usage is TRBJ2-6; no definite D call. This receptor was taken from a woman between 70 and 85 years old in good health. Source material: blood. The CDR3, as DNA: TGTGCCAGCAGTTTCGGCTCTATAGTCTCTGGGGCCAACGTCCTGACTTTC. The encoded protein is CASSFGSIVSGANVLTF.